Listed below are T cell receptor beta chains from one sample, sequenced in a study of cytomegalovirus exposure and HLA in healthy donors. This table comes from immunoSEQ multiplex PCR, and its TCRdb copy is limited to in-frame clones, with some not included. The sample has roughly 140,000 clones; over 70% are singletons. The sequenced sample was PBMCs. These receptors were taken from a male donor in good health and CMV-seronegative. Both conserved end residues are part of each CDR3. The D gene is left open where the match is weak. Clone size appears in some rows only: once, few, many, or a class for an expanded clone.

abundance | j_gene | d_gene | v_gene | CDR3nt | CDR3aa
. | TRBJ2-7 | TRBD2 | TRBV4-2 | TGTGCCAGCAGCCCGTTGGTAGCGGGGGACTCCTACGAGCAGTACTTC | CASSPLVAGDSYEQYF
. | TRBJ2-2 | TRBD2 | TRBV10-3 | TGTGCCATCAGTGATCCTAGCGGGGGGAACACCGGGGAGCTGTTTTTT | CAISDPSGGNTGELFF
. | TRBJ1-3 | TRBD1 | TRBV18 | TGTGCCAGCTCACCACAAGCCAAGGGGGCGACTGGAAACACCATATATTTT | CASSPQAKGATGNTIYF
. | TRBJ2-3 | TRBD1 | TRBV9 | TGTGCCAGCAGCGCAATGGACAGGGGAAGCACAGATACGCAGTATTTT | CASSAMDRGSTDTQYF
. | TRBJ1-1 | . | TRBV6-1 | TGTGCCAGCTCTAGACAGGACGGATTCACTGAAGCTTTCTTT | CASSRQDGFTEAFF
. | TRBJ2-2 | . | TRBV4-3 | TGCGCCAGCAGCCCATTAGAGGGTGCCGGGGAGCTGTTTTTT | CASSPLEGAGELFF
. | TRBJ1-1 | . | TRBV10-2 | TGCGCCAGTCGGACAGAGGGGAGCACTGAAGCTTTCTTT | CASRTEGSTEAFF
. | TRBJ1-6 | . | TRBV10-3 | TGTGCCATCAGTGAGGGGGGGGGAGGTTCACCCCTCCACTTT | CAISEGGGGSPLHF
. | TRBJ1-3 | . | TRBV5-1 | TGCGCCAGCAGCTTGGAACTGCCCTCTGGAAACACCATATATTTT | CASSLELPSGNTIYF
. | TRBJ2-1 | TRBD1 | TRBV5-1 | TGCGCCAGCAGCAAATGGGACAGGGGTGGTTCCAATGAGCAGTTCTTC | CASSKWDRGGSNEQFF
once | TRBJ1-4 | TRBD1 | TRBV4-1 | TGCGCCAGCAGCCAGGAGGCCCGGGTGGACAGGCCGAATGAAAAACTGTTTTTT | CASSQEARVDRPNEKLFF
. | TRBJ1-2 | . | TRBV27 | TGTGCCAGCAGTTTAAGATTAGCGGTTGAGGATGGCTACACCTTC | CASSLRLAVEDGYTF
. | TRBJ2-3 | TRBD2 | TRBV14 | TGTGCCAGCAGCCAAATAGCGGGGGCGGGGTCGTATACGCAGTATTTT | CASSQIAGAGSYTQYF
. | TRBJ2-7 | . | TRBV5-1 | TGCGCCAGCAGCTCGGCGGGGACAGCACCAACCTACGAGCAGTACTTC | CASSSAGTAPTYEQYF
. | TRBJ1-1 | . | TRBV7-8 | TGTGCCAGCAGCTTGAGTGTGGGGAGTGAAGCTTTCTTT | CASSLSVGSEAFF
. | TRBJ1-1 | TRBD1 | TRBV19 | TGTGCCAGTAGTTGGACAGGGCACACTGAAGCTTTCTTT | CASSWTGHTEAFF
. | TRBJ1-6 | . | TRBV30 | TGTGCCTGCCATCTCAGGGGAAATTCACCCCTCCACTTT | CACHLRGNSPLHF
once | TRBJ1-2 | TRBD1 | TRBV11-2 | TGTGCCAGCAGCACGACGGGACAGGGCTATGGCTACACCTTC | CASSTTGQGYGYTF
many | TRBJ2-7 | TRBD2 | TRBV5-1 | TGCGCCAGCAGCTTGAGCGGGAGGAGCTCCTACGAGCAGTACTTC | CASSLSGRSSYEQYF
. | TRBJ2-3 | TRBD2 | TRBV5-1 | TGCGCCAGCAGAGTCCTTCTAGCGGGGTCCGGGGCAGATACGCAGTATTTT | CASRVLLAGSGADTQYF
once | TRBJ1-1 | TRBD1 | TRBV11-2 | TGTGCCAGCAGCTCGATGACAGGGGCGGGGAGCACTGAAGCTTTCTTT | CASSSMTGAGSTEAFF
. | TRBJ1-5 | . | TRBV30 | TGTGCCTGGAGTGGTCAAACAGGGACTCAGCCCCAGCATTTT | CAWSGQTGTQPQHF
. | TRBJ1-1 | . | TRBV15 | TGTGCCACCAGCATGAGGTCTCAGAGGGCTTTCTTT | CATSMRSQRAFF
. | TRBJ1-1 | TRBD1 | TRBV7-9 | TGTGCCAGCAGCCCCGGAGGACAGGGGTACACTGAAGCTTTCTTT | CASSPGGQGYTEAFF
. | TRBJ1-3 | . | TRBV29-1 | TGCAGCGTTCGAACCGGGACAAGCTCTGGAAACACCATATATTTT | CSVRTGTSSGNTIYF
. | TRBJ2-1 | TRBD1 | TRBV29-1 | TGCAGTGCGGACAGGGGAGGCGAGCAGTTCTTC | CSADRGGEQFF
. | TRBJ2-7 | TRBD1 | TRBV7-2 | TGTGCCAGCAGCCCGGACAGGGTACAGCAGTACTTC | CASSPDRVQQYF
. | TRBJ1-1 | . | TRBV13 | TGTGCCAGCAGGATAGGGGTCCGGAACACTGAAGCTTTCTTT | CASRIGVRNTEAFF
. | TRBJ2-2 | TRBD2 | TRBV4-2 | TGTGCCAGCAGCCCTAAGGGAGGGTTTAACACCGGGGAGCTGTTTTTT | CASSPKGGFNTGELFF